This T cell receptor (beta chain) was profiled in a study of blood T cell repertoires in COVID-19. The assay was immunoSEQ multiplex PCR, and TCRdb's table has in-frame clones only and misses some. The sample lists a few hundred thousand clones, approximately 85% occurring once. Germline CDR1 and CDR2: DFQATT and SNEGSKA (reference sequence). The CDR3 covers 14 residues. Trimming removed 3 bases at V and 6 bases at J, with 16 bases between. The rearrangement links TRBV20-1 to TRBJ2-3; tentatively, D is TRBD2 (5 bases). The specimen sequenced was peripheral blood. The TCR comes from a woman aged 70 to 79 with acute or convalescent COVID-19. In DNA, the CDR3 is TGCAGTGCTAGTAAACTAGGGCCCACGGATACGCAGTATTTT. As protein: CSASKLGPTDTQYF.